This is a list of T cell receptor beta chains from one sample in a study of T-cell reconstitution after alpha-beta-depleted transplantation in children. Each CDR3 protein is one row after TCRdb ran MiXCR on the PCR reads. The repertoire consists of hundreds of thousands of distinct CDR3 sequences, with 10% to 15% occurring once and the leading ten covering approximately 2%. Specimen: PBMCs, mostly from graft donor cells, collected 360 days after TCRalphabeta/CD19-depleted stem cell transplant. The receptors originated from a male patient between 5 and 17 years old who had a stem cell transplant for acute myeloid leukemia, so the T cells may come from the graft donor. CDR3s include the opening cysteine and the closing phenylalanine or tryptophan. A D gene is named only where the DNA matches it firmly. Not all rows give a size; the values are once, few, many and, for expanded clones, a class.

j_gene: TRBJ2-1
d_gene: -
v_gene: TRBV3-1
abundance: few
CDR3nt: TGTGCCAGCAGCCAAGGCACGCAGCGGGTTTACAATGAGCAGTTCTTC
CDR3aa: CASSQGTQRVYNEQFF

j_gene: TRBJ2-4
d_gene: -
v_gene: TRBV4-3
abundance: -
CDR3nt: TGCGCCAGCAGCCAAGCTCGCATTAGGGGAGACATTCAGTACTTC
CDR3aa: CASSQARIRGDIQYF

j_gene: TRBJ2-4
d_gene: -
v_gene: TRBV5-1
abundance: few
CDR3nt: TGCGCCAGCAGCTTGACAGCCCTCAAAAACATTCAGTACTTC
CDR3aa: CASSLTALKNIQYF

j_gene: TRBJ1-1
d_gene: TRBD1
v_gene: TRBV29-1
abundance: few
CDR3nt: TGCAGCGTTATCAGGGGGCTCGGCACTGAAGCTTTCTTT
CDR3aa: CSVIRGLGTEAFF

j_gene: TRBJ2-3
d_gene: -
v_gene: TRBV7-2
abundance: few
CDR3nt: TGTGCCAGCAGCTTAGAAGGGGGTAACTCGCAGTATTTT
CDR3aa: CASSLEGGNSQYF

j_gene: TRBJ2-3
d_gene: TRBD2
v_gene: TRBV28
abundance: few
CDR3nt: TGTGCCAGCACCCCGAGCGGGGGGCGCACAGATACGCAGTATTTT
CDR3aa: CASTPSGGRTDTQYF

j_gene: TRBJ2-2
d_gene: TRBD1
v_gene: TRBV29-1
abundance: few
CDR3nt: TGCAGCGCACAGGGGAGTGGGGAGCTGTTTTTT
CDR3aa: CSAQGSGELFF

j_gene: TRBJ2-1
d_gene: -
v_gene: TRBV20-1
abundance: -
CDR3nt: TGCAGTGCGACCCCAGGACTACCAAGGGGTGAGCAGTTCTTC
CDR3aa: CSATPGLPRGEQFF

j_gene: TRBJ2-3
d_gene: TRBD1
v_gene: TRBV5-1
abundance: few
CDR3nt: TGCGCCAGCAGAATGGGACAGAGCACAGATACGCAGTATTTT
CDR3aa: CASRMGQSTDTQYF

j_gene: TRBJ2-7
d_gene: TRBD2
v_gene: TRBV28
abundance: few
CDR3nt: TGTGCCAGCAGTTTCCGAACGGGGGGTCTCACCTCCTACGAGCAGTACTTC
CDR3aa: CASSFRTGGLTSYEQYF

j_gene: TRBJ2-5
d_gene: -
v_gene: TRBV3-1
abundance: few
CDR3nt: TGTGCCAGCAGCCCCGTGCGCCAAGAGACCCAGTACTTC
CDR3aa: CASSPVRQETQYF

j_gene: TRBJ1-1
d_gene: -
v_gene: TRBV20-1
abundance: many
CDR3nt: TGCAGTGCTGAAATCCAGGTCACTGAAGCTTTCTTT
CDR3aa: CSAEIQVTEAFF

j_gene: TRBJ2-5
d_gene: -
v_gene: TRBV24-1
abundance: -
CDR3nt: TGTGCCACCAGTGACGGTCGGGCGGGAGAGACCCAGTACTTC
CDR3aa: CATSDGRAGETQYF

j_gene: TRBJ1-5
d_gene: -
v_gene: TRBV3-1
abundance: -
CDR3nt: TGTGCCAGCAGCCAACGCAATCAGCCCCAGCATTTT
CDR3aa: CASSQRNQPQHF

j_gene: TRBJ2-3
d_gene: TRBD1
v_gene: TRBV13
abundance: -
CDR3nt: TGTGCCAGCAGCCTATACCGGGACAGGGGGCCAGATACGCAGTATTTT
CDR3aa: CASSLYRDRGPDTQYF

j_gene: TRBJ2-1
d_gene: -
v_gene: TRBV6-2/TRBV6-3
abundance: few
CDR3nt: TGTGCCAGCAGTTTCCCCAAATTAAATAGAGTTGGGGCCAATGAGCAGTTCTTC
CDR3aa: CASSFPKLNRVGANEQFF

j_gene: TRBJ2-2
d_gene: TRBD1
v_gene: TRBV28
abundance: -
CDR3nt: TGTGCCAGCAGTTTACCGACAGGGTTGGGCACCGGGGAGCTGTTTTTT
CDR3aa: CASSLPTGLGTGELFF

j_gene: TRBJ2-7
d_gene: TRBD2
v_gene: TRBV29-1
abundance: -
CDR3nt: TGCAGCGCCGGACTAGCGGGAGCTTCCCAGCAGTACTTC
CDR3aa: CSAGLAGASQQYF

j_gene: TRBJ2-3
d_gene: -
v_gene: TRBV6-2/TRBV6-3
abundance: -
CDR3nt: TGTGCCAGCAGTTATCTGGGGATTTCAACCCCAGATACGCAGTATTTT
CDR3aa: CASSYLGISTPDTQYF

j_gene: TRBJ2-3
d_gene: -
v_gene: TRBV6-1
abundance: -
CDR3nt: TGTGCCAGCAGTCCCTTTAAGCGCCCCACAGATACGCAGTATTTT
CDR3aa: CASSPFKRPTDTQYF

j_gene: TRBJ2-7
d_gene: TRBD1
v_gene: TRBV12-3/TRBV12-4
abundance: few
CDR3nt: TGTGCCAGCAGGTATCCGGGACAGGGGGCCGAGCAGTACTTC
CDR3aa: CASRYPGQGAEQYF

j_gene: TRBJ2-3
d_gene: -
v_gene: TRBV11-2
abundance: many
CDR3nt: TGTGCCAGCAGCTTAGAGGCAGGGGTATACCTTAGCACAGATACGCAGTATTTT
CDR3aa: CASSLEAGVYLSTDTQYF

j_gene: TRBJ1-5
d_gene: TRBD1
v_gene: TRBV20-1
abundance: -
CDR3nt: TGCAGTGCCCAGGACAGGGAGAATCAGCCCCAGCATTTT
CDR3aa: CSAQDRENQPQHF

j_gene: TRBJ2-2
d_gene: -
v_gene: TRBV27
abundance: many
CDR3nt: TGTGCCAGCAGTTCCCAGGGTCTGGGGACCGGGGAGCTGTTTTTT
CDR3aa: CASSSQGLGTGELFF

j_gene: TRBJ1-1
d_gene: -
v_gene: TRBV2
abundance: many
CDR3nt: TGTGCCAGCAGTGCAGGGCTTGGGACTGAAGCTTTCTTT
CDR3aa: CASSAGLGTEAFF

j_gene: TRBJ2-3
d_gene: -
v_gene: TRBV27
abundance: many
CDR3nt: TGTGCCAGCAGAAGACTTAGCACAGATACGCAGTATTTT
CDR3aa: CASRRLSTDTQYF

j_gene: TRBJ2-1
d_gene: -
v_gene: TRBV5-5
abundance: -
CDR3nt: TGTGCCAGCAACCGCGGAGGGCCACGTCTGAATGAGCAGTTCTTC
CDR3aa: CASNRGGPRLNEQFF

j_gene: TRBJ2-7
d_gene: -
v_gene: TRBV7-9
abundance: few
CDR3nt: TGTGCCAGCAGCTTAGGTCAGGGTATGGAGCAGTACTTC
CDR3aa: CASSLGQGMEQYF

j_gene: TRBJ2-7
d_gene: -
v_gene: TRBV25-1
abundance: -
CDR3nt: TGTGCCAGCAGTGAATTATGGACCGAGCAGTACTTC
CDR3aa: CASSELWTEQYF

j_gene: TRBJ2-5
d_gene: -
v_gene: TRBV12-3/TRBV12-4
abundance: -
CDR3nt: TGTGCCAGCAGCGCTACAGTTTTTCAGGAGACCCAGTACTTC
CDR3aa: CASSATVFQETQYF

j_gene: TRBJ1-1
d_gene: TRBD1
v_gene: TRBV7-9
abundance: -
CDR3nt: TGTGCCAGCAGCCCCGGACAGGGTTCAAGAGCTTTCTTT
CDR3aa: CASSPGQGSRAFF

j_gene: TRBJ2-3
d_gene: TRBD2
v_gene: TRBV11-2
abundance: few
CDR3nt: TGTGCCAGCAGCTTGAGACTAGCGGAAGCCCGGAGGGGCACAGATACGCAGTATTTT
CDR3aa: CASSLRLAEARRGTDTQYF

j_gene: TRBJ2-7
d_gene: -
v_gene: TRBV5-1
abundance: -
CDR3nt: TGCGCCAGCAGCTTGAGGCGCGACGAGCAGTACTTC
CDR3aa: CASSLRRDEQYF

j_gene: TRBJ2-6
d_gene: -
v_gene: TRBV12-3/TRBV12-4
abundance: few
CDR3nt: TGTGCCGCCCGTGGGTCCGGGGCCAACGTCCTGACTTTC
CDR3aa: CAARGSGANVLTF

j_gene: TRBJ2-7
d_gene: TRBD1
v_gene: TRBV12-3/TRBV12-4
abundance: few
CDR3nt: TGTGCCAGCAGTTTTGAGAGGACAGGGGGCGGGGAGCAGTACTTC
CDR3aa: CASSFERTGGGEQYF

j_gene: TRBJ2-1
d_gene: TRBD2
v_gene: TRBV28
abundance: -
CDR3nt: TGTGCCAGCACCCCCTGGGAACGCTCACTAGCGGGGACCTACAATGAGCAGTTCTTC
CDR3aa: CASTPWERSLAGTYNEQFF

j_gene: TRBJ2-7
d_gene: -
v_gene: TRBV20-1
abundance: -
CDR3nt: TGCTGTGCTAGGACAGTCTCCGCCTACGAGCAGTACTTC
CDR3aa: CCARTVSAYEQYF

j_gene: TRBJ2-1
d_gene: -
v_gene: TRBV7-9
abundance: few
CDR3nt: TGTGCCAGCAGCCTTCGAGGGCTAAGTAGGTCCTACAATGAGCAGTTCTTC
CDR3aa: CASSLRGLSRSYNEQFF

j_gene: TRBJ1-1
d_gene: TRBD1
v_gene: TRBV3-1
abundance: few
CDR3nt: TGTGCCAGCAGCCAAACCGGGACAGGGGGCTCCCGCCAGGACACTGAAGCTTTCTTT
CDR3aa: CASSQTGTGGSRQDTEAFF

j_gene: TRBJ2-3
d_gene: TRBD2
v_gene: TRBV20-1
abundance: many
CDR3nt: TGCAGTGCTAGAGATTGGGGGGGAGTTGGCACAGATACGCAGTATTTT
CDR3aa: CSARDWGGVGTDTQYF

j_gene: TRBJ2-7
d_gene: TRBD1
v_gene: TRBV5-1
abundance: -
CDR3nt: TGCGCCAGCAGCTGGACAGGGGGTTGGGAGCAGTACTTC
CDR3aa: CASSWTGGWEQYF

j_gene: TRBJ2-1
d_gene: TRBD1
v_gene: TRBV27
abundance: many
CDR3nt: TGTGCCAGCAGTTCCGAACGACAGGGTTCCAATGAGCAGTTCTTC
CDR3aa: CASSSERQGSNEQFF

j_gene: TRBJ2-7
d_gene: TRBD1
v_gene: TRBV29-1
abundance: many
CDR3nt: TGCAGCGTTGAACGGACAGGGTCAACCGGGCGGGAGTACTTC
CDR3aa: CSVERTGSTGREYF

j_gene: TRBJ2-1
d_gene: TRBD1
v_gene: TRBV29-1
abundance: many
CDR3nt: TGCAGCGTGGGGACAGGGGCCGACAATGAGCAGTTCTTC
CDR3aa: CSVGTGADNEQFF

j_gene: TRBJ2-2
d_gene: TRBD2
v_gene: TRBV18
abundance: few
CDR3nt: TGTGCCAGCTCACCACGCCTAGCGGTGTCCACCGGGGAGCTGTTTTTT
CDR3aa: CASSPRLAVSTGELFF

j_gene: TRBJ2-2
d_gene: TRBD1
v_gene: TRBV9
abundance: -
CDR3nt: TGTGCCAGCAGCGTAGTGGGGACAGGGTTTAATCTGGGCACCGGGGATCTGTTTTTT
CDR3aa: CASSVVGTGFNLGTGDLFF

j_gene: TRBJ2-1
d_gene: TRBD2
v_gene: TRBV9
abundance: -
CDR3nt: TGTGCCAGCAGCGTAGGGCGGGGGTACAATGAGCAGTTCTTC
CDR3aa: CASSVGRGYNEQFF

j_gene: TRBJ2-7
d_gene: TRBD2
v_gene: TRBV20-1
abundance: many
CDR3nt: TGCAGTGCTTTAGCGGGAGGCACCTACGAGCAGTACTTC
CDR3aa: CSALAGGTYEQYF